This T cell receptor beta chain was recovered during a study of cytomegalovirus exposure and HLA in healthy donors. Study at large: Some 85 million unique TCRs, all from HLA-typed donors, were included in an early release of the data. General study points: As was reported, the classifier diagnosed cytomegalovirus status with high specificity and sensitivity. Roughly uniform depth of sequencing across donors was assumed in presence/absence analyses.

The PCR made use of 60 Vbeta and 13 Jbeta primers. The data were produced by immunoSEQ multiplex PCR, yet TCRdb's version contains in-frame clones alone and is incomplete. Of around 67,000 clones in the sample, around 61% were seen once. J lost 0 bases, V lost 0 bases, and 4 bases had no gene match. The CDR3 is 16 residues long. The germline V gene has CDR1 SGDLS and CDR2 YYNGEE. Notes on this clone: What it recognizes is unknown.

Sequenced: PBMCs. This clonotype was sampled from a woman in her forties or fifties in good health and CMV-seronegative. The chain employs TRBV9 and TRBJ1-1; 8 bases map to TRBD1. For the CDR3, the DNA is TGTGCCAGCAGCGTAGGGCCGACAGGGGTGAACACTGAAGCTTTCTTT. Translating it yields CASSVGPTGVNTEAFF.